The sequence of this TCR beta chain was determined in a study of low-dose radiotherapy and immunotherapy resistance in tumors. The V gene's germline CDR1 is GTSNPN and CDR2 SVGIG (reference sequence). The CDR3 sequence is 15 residues long. The ends were cut back, 0 bases at V and 4 bases at J, with 15 bases in the middle. This clonotype was recorded many times. Time point: before trial treatment. Donors were treated with nivolumab, ipilimumab, aspirin, and low-dose cyclophosphamide and radiotherapy. Gene-specific TRAV and TRBV primers were used for first-strand cDNA, covering alpha and beta chains. A constant-region primer paired with the V-primer adapter amplified TCRs over about 20 PCR cycles. TCRdb processed the reads anew with MiXCR; each CDR3 protein has one entry. The data contain more than 50,000 distinct CDR3 sequences, around 27% of them singletons.

This sample comprised PBMCs, obtained before treatment. The clonotype originates from a male donor with prostate cancer. This chain uses TRBV30 with TRBJ1-2; the D gene is possibly TRBD1 (5 bases). The CDR3 spells CAWSVRRGSSYGYTF. The CDR3 DNA reads as TGTGCCTGGAGTGTACGTAGGGGTTCCTCCTATGGCTACACCTTC. Full variable domain (rest looked up from reference TRBV30 and TRBJ1-2): SQTIHQWPATLVQPVGSPLSLECTVEGTSNPNLYWYRQAAGRGLQLLFYSVGIGQISSEVPQNLSASRPQDRQFILSSKKLLLSDSGFYLCAWSVRRGSSYGYTFGSGTRLTVV.